Sequencing of this TCR beta chain was carried out in a study of T cell responses to AZD1222 COVID-19 vaccine. This CDR3 has 12 residues. Germline V lookup: CDR1 SQVTM, CDR2 ANQGSEA. V was clipped by 4 bases and J by 6 bases, with 13 bases between them. TCRdb keeps only in-frame clones here, not all; method: immunoSEQ multiplex PCR. The sample holds around 100,000 clones, more than 65% seen once. In regard to this clone: Its antigen remains unidentified.

Points from the study as a whole: Reportedly, close to half of spike-specific TCRs are directed against unmutated variant regions.

This TCR derives from an adult in good health. The rearrangement uses TRBV29-1 and TRBJ2-7; D is unclear. The sequencing used peripheral blood, collected on day 0 of AZD1222 vaccination. Here the CDR3 reads CSVVDSWGEQYF. The CDR3, as DNA: TGCAGCGTTGTAGATTCCTGGGGCGAGCAGTACTTC.